These T cell receptor beta chains were read from a single sample in a study of cytomegalovirus exposure and HLA in healthy donors. Profiling relied on immunoSEQ multiplex PCR, and the TCRdb table lists in-frame clones only, not all of them. Altogether about 200,000 clones are present, around 83% being singletons, with the ten largest covering 13%. Material: PBMCs. These TCRs come from a woman in her thirties in good health and CMV-seropositive. Both conserved end residues are part of each CDR3. The order of the fields is D gene, V gene, J gene, CDR3 protein. A D gene is named only where the DNA matches it firmly.

NA,TRBV10-3,TRBJ1-1,CAIRQDSRYTEAFF
NA,TRBV10-3,TRBJ2-7,CAIMSSSAYEQYF
TRBD2,TRBV6-5,TRBJ2-7,CASSPQRGAYEQYF
NA,TRBV7-3,TRBJ2-2,CASSLTSTPNTGELFF
TRBD2,TRBV28,TRBJ2-7,CASSPTGGGRSYEQYF
NA,TRBV2,TRBJ1-2,CASSEGGSSGEPYGYTF
TRBD1,TRBV5-4,TRBJ2-1,CASSARDRRYNEQFF
NA,TRBV2,TRBJ2-1,CASSVERTNGGEQFF
NA,TRBV6-5,TRBJ2-7,CASSSHTYEQYF
TRBD1,TRBV4-2,TRBJ1-3,CASSQERQGSGNTIYF
NA,TRBV15,TRBJ2-2,CATSTILTSDGELFF
TRBD1,TRBV28,TRBJ2-7,CASSGQGLDEQYF
NA,TRBV20-1,TRBJ2-7,CSASYRKYF
TRBD2,TRBV5-1,TRBJ2-3,CASSLVGAGSTDTQYF
TRBD2,TRBV27,TRBJ2-2,CASSLGLAGGGNTGELFF
NA,TRBV10-1,TRBJ2-7,CASSDEVSYEQYF
NA,TRBV6-1,TRBJ1-1,CASSEQTGWQTEAFF
NA,TRBV19,TRBJ1-1,CASLGDSAYTEAFF
NA,TRBV29-1,TRBJ2-5,CSVEWRGQETQYF
NA,TRBV7-2,TRBJ2-7,CASSSDAGEQYF
NA,TRBV7-8,TRBJ1-2,CASSPPRTAYTF
TRBD1,TRBV29-1,TRBJ2-1,CSVEPLGQFEQFF
NA,TRBV27,TRBJ1-5,CAISQGRNQPQHF
TRBD2,TRBV10-3,TRBJ2-3,CAISDPMAGGTDTQYF
TRBD2,TRBV4-2,TRBJ2-1,CASSQEVPGLERFF
TRBD2,TRBV27,TRBJ2-1,CASRDPTSGHNEQFF
NA,TRBV5-1,TRBJ2-1,CASSGLASYNEQFF
NA,TRBV15,TRBJ2-5,CATSRGPEETQYF
TRBD1,TRBV27,TRBJ1-2,CASSSLLRTGGEGYTF
NA,TRBV2,TRBJ1-5,CASLPGLNQPQHF
NA,TRBV19,TRBJ2-2,CASRRGEFTGELFF
NA,TRBV6-6,TRBJ2-1,CASGIALSSYNEQFF
NA,TRBV20-1,TRBJ2-1,CSASSYNEQFF
NA,TRBV5-1,TRBJ2-7,CASSFRGAYEQYF
NA,TRBV5-6,TRBJ1-1,CASRRGTLTEAFF
TRBD1,TRBV6-5,TRBJ2-5,CASSWTFGQGQETQYF
NA,TRBV9,TRBJ2-2,CASSRVTGELFF
TRBD1,TRBV18,TRBJ2-7,CASSPGGTGESLSYEQYF
NA,TRBV7-8,TRBJ2-1,CASSSGGGNRYNEQFF
TRBD2,TRBV6-5,TRBJ2-1,CASRLRGVSHNEQFF
NA,TRBV3-1/TRBV3-2,TRBJ1-1,CPGGLAFF
NA,TRBV6-1,TRBJ2-1,CASSENRLGVFF
TRBD2,TRBV5-1,TRBJ2-3,CASSLAGTSGRDTQYF
NA,TRBV6-1,TRBJ1-1,CASSTRPGGAFF
NA,TRBV14,TRBJ2-2,CASSQDLRGELFF
NA,TRBV5-6,TRBJ1-2,CASSFLSVDGYTF
NA,TRBV4-1,TRBJ2-1,CASSQWRSSYNEQFF
NA,TRBV7-2,TRBJ1-2,CASSPRGTAYGYTF